The clone carrying this TCR beta chain came up once. The target antigen is unknown. Assay used: immunoSEQ multiplex PCR; TCRdb lists only in-frame clones, some missing. The profile shows around 41,000 clones, 91% of them singletons. Unmatched junction bases numbered 9, after V lost 0 bases and J lost 5 bases. Germline V lookup: CDR1 MDHEN, CDR2 SYDVKM. The CDR3 runs 16 residues. This sample is part of a study of T cells in localized non-small cell lung cancer. General study points: Uninvolved neighboring lung showed the greatest T cell clonality, exceeding tumor. Out of the top 100 tumor clones, a median approximately 57 were seen in adjacent lung.

The chain uses TRBV28 and TRBJ1-2; 7 bases align to TRBD1. The starting material was PBMCs, obtained before any cancer treatment. This receptor was taken from a woman aged 35 to 75 with stage II lung adenocarcinoma. The CDR3 sequence is CASSLWGITQGYGYTF. For the CDR3, the DNA is TGTGCCAGCAGTTTATGGGGAATCACACAGGGGTATGGCTACACCTTC.